This T cell receptor (beta chain) was retrieved from a study of blood T cell repertoires in COVID-19 (dated by TCRdb to about 2020). With respect to the entire study: Collaborator samples came from the United States, Italy and Spain and covered acute and convalescent phases of COVID-19. The material from the prospective study consisted of cDNA or gDNA derived from T cells, B-cell-depleted T cells, or PBMCs. A de-identified subject ID, COVID-19 status, age in years and sex were almost always included in the sample metadata. HLA class I and class II types, where available, came from metadata supplied by the sample provider rather than from assay-based typing. The repertoires were made available in a free public database intended to serve as a resource for research on the immune response to SARS-CoV-2. The samples were drawn from the first 160 participants of the ongoing ImmuneRACE study and from 1,254 subjects provided by 6 global collaborators. Subjects who had been exposed to COVID-19, were actively infected with it, or had recovered from it provided the deeply sampled blood TCRbeta repertoires that made up the dataset. Broader findings and caveats from the paper: Clinical and demographic metadata were provided uncurated, with the amount varying by source and participant.

The immunoSEQ Assay, a bias-controlled multiplex PCR, was used to amplify TCRbeta CDR3 regions from genomic DNA. In the original analysis: The number of nucleated cells in each sample was estimated by amplification of reference gene primers within the assay. To quantify the absolute abundance of each unique TCRbeta CDR3 rearrangement, sequence reads were collapsed and filtered. For each sample, productive Simpson clonality was calculated by taking the square root of Simpson's diversity index across productive rearrangements. This is the immuneACCESS table as TCRdb keeps it, with only in-frame sequences that have V and J called. A part of the clones is gone; compared with another copy, unresolved V genes explain less than half, and the rest is unexplained. D and trimming were read from the DNA, whereas the V and J calls and clone size are those reported in that table. Counted in this sample were about 210,000 clones; roughly 90% of them appeared once. The biggest ten clones account for 4% to 6% of the sample.

The trim is 1 base for V and 2 bases for J, with a gap of 9 bases between the germline ends. Via the germline V gene, CDR1 is KGHSH and CDR2 LQKENI. The cysteine opens and the phenylalanine closes a CDR3 of 16 amino acids. The read is trimmed to its CDR3 DNA, 48 bases read in frame from base 1. A remark on this clone: No antigen is known for it. Base qualities are not at hand, and no much larger clone is one base apart.

Whole blood was collected in K2EDTA tubes by collaborating institutions according to the institutions' own protocols. For TCRbeta analysis, collaborators shipped samples as frozen whole blood, isolated PBMCs, or DNA extracted from either of those sample types. Sequenced input: peripheral blood. The sequence came from a woman aged 40 to 55 with acute or convalescent COVID-19. The rearrangement joined TRBV18 to TRBJ2-6, with TRBD2 as a weak D call on 5 bases. The CDR3 protein: CASSPRPGTGANVLTF. DNA sequence: TGTGCCAGCTCACCACGACCGGGGACTGGGGCCAACGTCCTGACTTTC.